The clone carrying this T cell receptor beta chain was counted only a few times. This sample is part of a study of T cells after somatic rescue of genetic block. TCRdb keeps only in-frame clones here, not all; method: immunoSEQ multiplex PCR. Of about 10,000 clones listed, roughly 81% are singletons. This CDR3 comprises 15 residues. V shed 2 bases, J shed 3 bases, and the junction held 4 bases outside the gene matches. The source is a boy aged 5-17 years. Sequenced material: peripheral blood mononuclear cells (PBMCs). The V and J genes are TRBV6-7 and TRBJ2-5; 9 nucleotides line up with TRBD1. TRBV6-7 counts as an open reading frame of uncertain function. The CDR3 loop is CASSYPRQGEETQYF. CDR3 sequence (DNA): TGTGCCAGCAGTTACCCGCGACAGGGGGAAGAGACCCAGTACTTC.